These 22 T cell receptor beta chains originate from one sample sequenced in a study of OX40 agonist ivuxolimab in advanced cancers. TCRdb keeps only in-frame clones here, not all; method: immunoSEQ multiplex PCR. This repertoire shows fewer than 25,000 clones, approximately 80% found once; its top ten account for 16%. Sequences were derived from CD4+ or CD8+ T cells sorted from blood, sampled in a trial of the OX40 agonist ivuxolimab. These receptors were obtained from an adult with an advanced solid tumor such as melanoma, head and neck, liver or kidney cancer.

The rearrangement links TRBV6-5 to TRBJ2-5; 8 bases map to TRBD1. This CDR3 contains 15 residues. V dropped 0 bases and J dropped 4; count of bases not matched to a gene: 4. The V gene's germline CDR1 is MNHEY and CDR2 SVGAGI. Here the CDR3 DNA reads TGTGCCAGCAGTTACTCGGACAGGGCGGCAGAGACCCAGTACTTC. Amino acids: CASSYSDRAAETQYF.

V usage is TRBV29-1 and J usage is TRBJ2-7; 12 nucleotides agree with TRBD1. The CDR3 consists of 14 residues. V lost 3 bases to trimming and J lost 9 bases; unmatched junction nucleotides: 9. Germline loops: CDR1 SQVTM, CDR2 ANQGSEA. CDR3 residues: CSVEVGTGGLGQYF. CDR3 DNA sequence: TGCAGCGTTGAGGTAGGGACAGGGGGCCTGGGGCAGTACTTC.

In this sample, this clone turned up once. The chain is built from TRBV5-1 and TRBJ2-2; 9 nucleotides line up with TRBD1. CDR3 length: 15 residues. CDR1 SGHRS and CDR2 YFSETQ come from the germline V gene. J gave up 5 bases and V 1 base, and 3 bases lay outside the gene matches. The CDR3 DNA reads as TGCGCCAGCAGCTTGCAGACAGGGGGAACCGGGGAGCTGTTTTTT. Amino acids: CASSLQTGGTGELFF.

The chain links TRBV12-5 to TRBJ2-2, with D perhaps matching TRBD1 (6 bases). Trimming stripped 4 bases from V and 4 bases from J, with 16 bases between. Germline V gives CDR1 LGHNT, CDR2 FRNRAP. The CDR3 is 16 residues long. The CDR3 nucleotides read TGTGCTAGTGGTTCCTCACCCTCCAGGGGCACCGGGGAGCTGTTTTTT. This sequence encodes CASGSSPSRGTGELFF. Full variable domain (outside the CDR3, taken from reference TRBV12-5 and TRBJ2-2): DARVTQTPRHKVTEMGQEVTMRCQPILGHNTVFWYRQTMMQGLELLAYFRNRAPLDDSGMPKDRFSAEMPDATLATLKIQPSEPRDSAVYFCASGSSPSRGTGELFFGEGSRLTVL.

The genes are TRBV7-9 and TRBJ2-1, with D perhaps assigned TRBD1 or TRBD2 (6 bases each). The CDR3 runs to 16 residues. CDR1 and CDR2 (germline): SEHNR, FQNEAQ (reference sequence). V was clipped by 5 bases and J by 4 bases, with 18 bases between them. Written as DNA, the CDR3 is TGTGCCAGCAGCCTTATCGGGGGACAAAAATACAATGAGCAGTTCTTC. It translates to CASSLIGGQKYNEQFF.

This clone is large within its sample. V is TRBV6-1 and J is TRBJ2-2, with 9 bases identical to TRBD1. Germline CDR1 and CDR2: MNHNS and SASEGT. The CDR3 extends over 15 amino acids. V was clipped by 6 bases and J by 3 bases; unmatched bases: 5. The CDR3 coding sequence is TGTGCCAGCAGCCCCTGGACAGGGGACACCGGGGAGCTGTTTTTT. Translating gives CASSPWTGDTGELFF.

This chain uses TRBV9 with TRBJ2-4; D is unclear. Trimming shortened V by 0 bases and J by 8 bases, and 9 bases separated the two germline ends. The CDR3 totals 13 residues. CDR1 is SGDLS, CDR2 YYNGEE, per germline. The CDR3 coding sequence is TGTGCCAGCAGCGTAGGCCACCGGGACATTCAGTACTTC. Translation gives CASSVGHRDIQYF.

The chain is built from TRBV5-6 and TRBJ2-1; tentatively, D is TRBD2 (6 bases). CDR3 size: 17 residues. V lost 3 bases and J lost 0, with 16 bases in between. Germline CDR1 is SGHDT and CDR2 is YYEEEE. The CDR3 DNA follows: TGTGCCAGCAGCTCCCGCCCTAGCGCCAGCTCCTACAATGAGCAGTTCTTC. It specifies CASSSRPSASSYNEQFF.

The chain employs TRBV4-2 and TRBJ1-1; D gene uncertain. Trimming cost V 0 bases and J 1 base, with 9 bases left between them. This CDR3 spans 15 amino acids. Germline CDR1 reads LGHNA; CDR2 reads YNFKEQ. The CDR3 nucleotides are TGTGCCAGCAGCCAAGATCTTCTCAGGAACACTGAAGCTTTCTTT. Protein product: CASSQDLLRNTEAFF.

The chain combines TRBV6-5 with TRBJ2-7; no firm D call. The V gene lost 0 bases and the J gene lost 2 bases, with 8 bases spanning the gap. Looked up from germline, CDR1 is MNHEY and CDR2 is SVGAGI. The CDR3 consists of 14 residues. CDR3 nucleotide sequence: TGTGCCAGCAGTTACTCCGGCAGGCCCTACGAGCAGTACTTC. This sequence encodes CASSYSGRPYEQYF.

This clone was counted a few times. This CDR3 reads CASSSPGSGGRYTEAFF. In DNA, the CDR3 is TGTGCCAGCAGCTCCCCTGGTTCCGGGGGACGGTACACTGAAGCTTTCTTT. The chain has TRBV5-8 and TRBJ1-1; D possibly corresponds to TRBD1 (5 bases). Germline CDR1 SGHTS, CDR2 YDEGEE. V dropped 3 bases and J dropped 3 bases, with 21 bases sitting between them. The CDR3 consists of 17 residues.

This clone showed up just a few times. The chain has TRBV5-6 and TRBJ2-1; D remains ambiguous. The CDR3 sequence is 11 residues long. CDR1 is SGHDT, CDR2 YYEEEE, per germline. The V gene lost 0 bases and the J gene lost 12 bases, with 7 bases spanning the gap. For the CDR3, the DNA is TGTGCCAGCAGCTTGGGGAGTGGGCAGTTCTTC. This sequence encodes CASSLGSGQFF.

The chain carries TRBV2 and TRBJ2-2, with TRBD2 matching 8 bases. V gave up 1 base and J gave up 0 bases; unmatched junction bases: 1. CDR3 length: 16 residues. The germline CDR1 and CDR2 sequences are SNHLY and FYNNEI. In DNA, the CDR3 is TGTGCCAGCAGTGAAGTAGCGGGGACGAACACCGGGGAGCTGTTTTTT. Translated: CASSEVAGTNTGELFF.

This sequence joins TRBV13 and TRBJ1-3; the D gene is possibly TRBD1 (6 bases). Between the trimmed V and J ends, which lost 1 base and 2 bases, there was a span of 9 bases. Germline lookup yields CDR1 PRHDT and CDR2 FYEKMQ (reference sequence). The CDR3 is 15 residues long. The DNA for the CDR3 is TGTGCCAGCAGCTTAGTCTCAGGGGCTGGAAACACCATATATTTT. Protein: CASSLVSGAGNTIYF.

This chain connects TRBV5-1 to TRBJ1-4; D is ambiguous. With 0 bases removed from V and 6 bases from J, the gap between germline ends came to 15 bases. The CDR3 covers 16 residues. CDR1 and CDR2 from the germline V gene are SGHRS and YFSETQ. CDR3 coding DNA: TGCGCCAGCAGCTTGGCCGTTACACCGACGGATGAAAAACTGTTTTTT. Translating it yields CASSLAVTPTDEKLFF.

The rearrangement joins TRBV25-1 to TRBJ2-3, with no clear D. Germline values: CDR1 MGHDK, CDR2 SYGVNS. The CDR3 totals 13 residues. V lost 4 bases to trimming and J lost 7 bases, with 12 bases between them. Here the CDR3 reads CASSGLEPYTQYF. In nucleotides, the CDR3 is TGTGCCAGCAGTGGCCTGGAGCCTTATACGCAGTATTTT.

This clone was recorded once. This rearrangement joins TRBV5-6 to TRBJ2-5; 9 bases are shared with TRBD2. This CDR3 contains 15 residues. The V and J ends lost 0 bases and 2 bases, in that order; junction bases with no gene match: 2. Germline V gives CDR1 SGHDT, CDR2 YYEEEE. Here the CDR3 DNA reads TGTGCCAGCAGCTTGGTAGCGGGGGCACAAGAGACCCAGTACTTC. Translation gives CASSLVAGAQETQYF.

This chain links TRBV13 with TRBJ2-7; D possibly uses TRBD1 or TRBD2 (6 bases each). Trimming took 5 bases from V and 3 from J, leaving 11 bases between them. CDR3 length: 13 amino acids. Per germline, CDR1 PRHDT and CDR2 FYEKMQ (reference sequence). In nucleotides, the CDR3 is TGTGCCAGCAGCCGCGGGACACACTACGAGCAGTACTTC. Protein: CASSRGTHYEQYF.

In this sample, this clone turned up a few times. The rearrangement uses TRBV4-3 and TRBJ1-4, with D perhaps matching TRBD1 (6 bases). Trimming took 0 bases from V and 4 from J, leaving 15 bases between them. The CDR3 totals 17 residues. Germline CDR1 reads LGHNA; CDR2 reads YSLEER. Here the CDR3 DNA reads TGCGCCAGCAGCCAAGATGGAGGGGGACGGGTTAATGAAAAACTGTTTTTT. As protein: CASSQDGGGRVNEKLFF.

The chain links TRBV6-6 to TRBJ2-7, with D unresolved. Looked up from germline, CDR1 is MNHNY and CDR2 is SVGAGI (reference sequence). CDR3 size: 11 residues. V lost 5 bases and J lost 4, with 6 bases in between. CDR3 residues: CASSPLYEQYF. In nucleotides, the CDR3 is TGTGCCAGCAGTCCACTATACGAGCAGTACTTC.

The chain recombines TRBV11-2 with TRBJ2-3; 8 bases map to TRBD2. This CDR3 is built from 15 residues. CDR1 SGHAT and CDR2 FQNNGV come from the germline V gene. V gave up 1 base and J gave up 4 bases; unmatched junction bases: 4. The CDR3 nucleotides read TGTGCCAGCAGCTTAGGCGGGGGGTCCTCAGATACGCAGTATTTT. This sequence encodes CASSLGGGSSDTQYF.

V and J are TRBV11-2 and TRBJ2-5; D possibly uses TRBD1 or TRBD2 (6 bases each). CDR3 size: 16 residues. Germline-derived CDR1 and CDR2 are SGHAT and FQNNGV. The germline V and J ends were trimmed by 5 bases and 4 bases, with 20 bases remaining between them. CDR3 DNA: TGTGCCAGCAGCCCGCGCCAAGGGGGGCGAGGAGAGACCCAGTACTTC. As protein: CASSPRQGGRGETQYF.